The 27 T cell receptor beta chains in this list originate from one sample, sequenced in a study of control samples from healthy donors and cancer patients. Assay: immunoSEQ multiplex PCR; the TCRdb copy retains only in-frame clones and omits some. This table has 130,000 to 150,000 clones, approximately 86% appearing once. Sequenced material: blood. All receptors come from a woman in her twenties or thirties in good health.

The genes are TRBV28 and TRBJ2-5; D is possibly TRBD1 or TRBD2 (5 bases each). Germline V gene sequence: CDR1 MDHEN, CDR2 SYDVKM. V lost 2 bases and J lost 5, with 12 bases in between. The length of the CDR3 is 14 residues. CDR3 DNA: TGTGCCAGCAGTTTAGAGGGGCCTGGGGAGACCCAGTACTTC. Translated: CASSLEGPGETQYF. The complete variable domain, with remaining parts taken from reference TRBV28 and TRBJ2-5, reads DVKVTQSSRYLVKRTGEKVFLECVQDMDHENMFWYRQDPGLGLRLIYFSYDVKMKEKGDIPEGYSVSREKKERFSLILESASTNQTSMYLCASSLEGPGETQYFGPGTRLLVL.

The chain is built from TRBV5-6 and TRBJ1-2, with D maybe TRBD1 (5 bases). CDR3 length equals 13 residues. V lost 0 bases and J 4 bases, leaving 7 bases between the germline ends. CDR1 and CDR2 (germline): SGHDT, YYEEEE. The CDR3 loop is CASSLAGGYGYTF. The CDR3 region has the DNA TGTGCCAGCAGCTTGGCCGGGGGCTATGGCTACACCTTC. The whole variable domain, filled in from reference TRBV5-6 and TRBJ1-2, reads DAGVTQSPTHLIKTRGQQVTLRCSPKSGHDTVSWYQQALGQGPQFIFQYYEEEERQRGNFPDRFSGHQFPNYSSELNVNALLLGDSALYLCASSLAGGYGYTFGSGTRLTVV.

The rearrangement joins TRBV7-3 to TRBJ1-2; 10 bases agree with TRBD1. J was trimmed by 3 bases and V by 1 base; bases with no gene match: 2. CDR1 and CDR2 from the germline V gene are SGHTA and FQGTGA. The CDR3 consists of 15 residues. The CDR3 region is CASSLSGTGDYGYTF. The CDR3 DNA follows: TGTGCCAGCAGCTTAAGCGGGACAGGGGACTATGGCTACACCTTC.

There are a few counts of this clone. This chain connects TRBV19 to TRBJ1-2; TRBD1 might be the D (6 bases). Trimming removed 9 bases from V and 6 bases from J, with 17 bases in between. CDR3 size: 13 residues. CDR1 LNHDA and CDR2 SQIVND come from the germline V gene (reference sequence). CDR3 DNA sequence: TGTGCCAGCAAGGACGGGGGGGCGCATGGCTACACCTTC. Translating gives CASKDGGAHGYTF.

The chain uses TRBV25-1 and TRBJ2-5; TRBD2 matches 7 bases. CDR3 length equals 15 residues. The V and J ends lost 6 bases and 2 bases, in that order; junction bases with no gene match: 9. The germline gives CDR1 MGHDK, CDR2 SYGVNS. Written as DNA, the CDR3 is TGTGCCAGCAGGAGGATGACGGGAGGACAAGAGACCCAGTACTTC. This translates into CASRRMTGGQETQYF.

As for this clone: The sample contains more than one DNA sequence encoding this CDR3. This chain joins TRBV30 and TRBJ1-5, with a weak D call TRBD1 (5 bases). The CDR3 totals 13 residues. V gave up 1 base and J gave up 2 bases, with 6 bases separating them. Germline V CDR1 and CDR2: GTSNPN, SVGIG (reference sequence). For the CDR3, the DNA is TGTGCCTGGAGTGGGGGGGGCAATCAGCCCCAGCATTTT. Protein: CAWSGGGNQPQHF.

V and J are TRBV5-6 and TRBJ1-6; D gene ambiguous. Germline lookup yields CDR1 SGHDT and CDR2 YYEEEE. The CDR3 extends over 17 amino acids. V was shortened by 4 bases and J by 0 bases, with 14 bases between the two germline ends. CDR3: CASSQEVSGSYNSPLHF. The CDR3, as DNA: TGTGCCAGCAGCCAGGAGGTCTCGGGCTCCTATAATTCACCCCTCCACTTT.

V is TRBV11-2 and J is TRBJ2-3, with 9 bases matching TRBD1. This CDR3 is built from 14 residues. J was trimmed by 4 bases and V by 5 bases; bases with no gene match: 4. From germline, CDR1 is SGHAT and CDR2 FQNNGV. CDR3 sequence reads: CASSMDRGPDTQYF. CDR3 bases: TGTGCCAGCAGCATGGACAGGGGCCCAGATACGCAGTATTTT.

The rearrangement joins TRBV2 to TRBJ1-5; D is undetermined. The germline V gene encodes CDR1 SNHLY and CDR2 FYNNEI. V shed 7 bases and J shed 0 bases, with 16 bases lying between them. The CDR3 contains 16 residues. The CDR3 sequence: CASTERPGYSNQPQHF. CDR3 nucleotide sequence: TGTGCCAGCACCGAAAGGCCGGGGTATAGCAATCAGCCCCAGCATTTT. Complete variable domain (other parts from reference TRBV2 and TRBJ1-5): EPEVTQTPSHQVTQMGQEVILRCVPISNHLYFYWYRQILGQKVEFLVSFYNNEISEKSEIFDDQFSVERPDGSNFTLKIRSTKLEDSAMYFCASTERPGYSNQPQHFGDGTRLSIL.

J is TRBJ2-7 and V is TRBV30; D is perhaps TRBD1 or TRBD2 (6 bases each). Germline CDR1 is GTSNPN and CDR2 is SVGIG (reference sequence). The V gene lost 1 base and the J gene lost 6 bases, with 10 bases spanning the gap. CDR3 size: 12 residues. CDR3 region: CAWSAGAAEQYF. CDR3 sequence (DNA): TGTGCCTGGAGTGCGGGGGCGGCCGAGCAGTACTTC.

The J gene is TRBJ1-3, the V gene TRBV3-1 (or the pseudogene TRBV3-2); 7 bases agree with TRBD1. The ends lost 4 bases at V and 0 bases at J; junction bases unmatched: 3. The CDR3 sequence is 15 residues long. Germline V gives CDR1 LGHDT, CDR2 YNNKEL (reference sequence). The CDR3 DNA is TGTGCCAGCAGCCCGGACAGGCTCTCTGGAAACACCATATATTTT. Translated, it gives CASSPDRLSGNTIYF.

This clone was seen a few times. The CDR3 DNA reads TGCGCCAGCCGGTCGGAGACAGGGAATTCACCCCTCCACTTT. It encodes CASRSETGNSPLHF. The chain uses TRBV5-1 and TRBJ1-6, with TRBD1 matching over 7 bases. The CDR3 has 14 residues. Germline CDR1 reads SGHRS; CDR2 reads YFSETQ. Trimming at V came to 7 bases and at J to 7 bases, leaving 8 bases not matched to a gene.

CDR3 coding DNA: TGTGCCACCAGTGATGAGGGACAGGGGGCTCAGCCCCAGCATTTT. Translating gives CATSDEGQGAQPQHF. The chain carries TRBV24-1 and TRBJ1-5, with TRBD1 identical over 12 bases. Trimming cost V 3 bases and J 6 bases; bases outside gene matches: 2. This CDR3 is 15 amino acids long. Germline loops: CDR1 KGHDR, CDR2 SFDVKD.

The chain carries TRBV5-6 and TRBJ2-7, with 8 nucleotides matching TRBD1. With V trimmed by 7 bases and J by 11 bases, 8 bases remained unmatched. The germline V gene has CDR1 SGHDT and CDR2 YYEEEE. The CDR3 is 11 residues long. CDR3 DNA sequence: TGTGCCAGCGGGGGGACAGGCAAGGAGTACTTC. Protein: CASGGTGKEYF. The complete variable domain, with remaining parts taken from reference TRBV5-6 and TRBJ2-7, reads DAGVTQSPTHLIKTRGQQVTLRCSPKSGHDTVSWYQQALGQGPQFIFQYYEEEERQRGNFPDRFSGHQFPNYSSELNVNALLLGDSALYLCASGGTGKEYFGPGTRLTVT.

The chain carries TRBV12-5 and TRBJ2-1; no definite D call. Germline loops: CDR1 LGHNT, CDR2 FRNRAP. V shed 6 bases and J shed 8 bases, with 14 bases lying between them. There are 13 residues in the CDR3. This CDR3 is CASGGRADHEQFF. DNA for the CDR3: TGTGCTAGTGGGGGTAGGGCCGACCATGAGCAGTTCTTC.

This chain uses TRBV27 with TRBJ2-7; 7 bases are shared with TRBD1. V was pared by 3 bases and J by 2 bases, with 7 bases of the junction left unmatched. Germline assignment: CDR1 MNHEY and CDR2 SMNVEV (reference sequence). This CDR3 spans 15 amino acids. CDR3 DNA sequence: TGTGCCAGCAGTTTCGGAAGGGGGCAAACCTACGAGCAGTACTTC. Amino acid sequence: CASSFGRGQTYEQYF.

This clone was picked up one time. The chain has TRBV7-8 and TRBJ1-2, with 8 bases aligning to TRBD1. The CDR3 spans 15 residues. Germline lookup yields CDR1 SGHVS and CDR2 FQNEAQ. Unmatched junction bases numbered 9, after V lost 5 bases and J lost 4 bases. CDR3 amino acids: CASSLSGQVLYGYTF. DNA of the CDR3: TGTGCCAGCAGCCTTTCGGGACAGGTCCTCTATGGCTACACCTTC. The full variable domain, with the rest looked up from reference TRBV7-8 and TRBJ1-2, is GAGVSQSPRYKVAKRGQDVALRCDPISGHVSLFWYQQALGQGPEFLTYFQNEAQLDKSGLPSDRFFAERPEGSVSTLKIQRTQQEDSAVYLCASSLSGQVLYGYTFGSGTRLTVV.

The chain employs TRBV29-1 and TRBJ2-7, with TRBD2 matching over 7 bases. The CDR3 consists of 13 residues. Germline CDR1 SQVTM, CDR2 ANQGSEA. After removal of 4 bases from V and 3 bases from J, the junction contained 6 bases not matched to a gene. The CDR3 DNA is TGCAGCGTTGCAGCGGGGAAAAGCTACGAGCAGTACTTC. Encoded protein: CSVAAGKSYEQYF.

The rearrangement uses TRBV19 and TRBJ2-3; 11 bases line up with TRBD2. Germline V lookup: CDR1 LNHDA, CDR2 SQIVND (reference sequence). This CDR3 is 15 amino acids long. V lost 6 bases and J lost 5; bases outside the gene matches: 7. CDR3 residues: CASRRMGLAEDTQYF. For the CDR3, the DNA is TGTGCCAGTAGACGGATGGGACTAGCGGAAGATACGCAGTATTTT.

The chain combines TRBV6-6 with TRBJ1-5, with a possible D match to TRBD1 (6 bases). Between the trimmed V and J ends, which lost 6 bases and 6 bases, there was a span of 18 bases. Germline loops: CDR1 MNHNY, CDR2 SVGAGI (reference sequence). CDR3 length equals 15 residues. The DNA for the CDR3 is TGTGCCAGCAGACCCTGGGCAGGGGACGCTCAGCCCCAGCATTTT. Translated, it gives CASRPWAGDAQPQHF.

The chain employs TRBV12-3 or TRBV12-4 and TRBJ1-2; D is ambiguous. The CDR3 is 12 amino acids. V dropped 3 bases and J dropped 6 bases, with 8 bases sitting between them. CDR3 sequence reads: CASSLLGNGYTF. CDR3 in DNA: TGTGCCAGCAGTTTGCTAGGGAATGGCTACACCTTC.

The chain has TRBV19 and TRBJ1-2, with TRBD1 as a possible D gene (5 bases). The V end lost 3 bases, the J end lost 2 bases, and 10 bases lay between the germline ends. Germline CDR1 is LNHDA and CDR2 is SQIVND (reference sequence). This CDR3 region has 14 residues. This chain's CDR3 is CASSIGAPNYGYTF. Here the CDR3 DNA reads TGTGCCAGTAGTATTGGGGCACCCAACTATGGCTACACCTTC.

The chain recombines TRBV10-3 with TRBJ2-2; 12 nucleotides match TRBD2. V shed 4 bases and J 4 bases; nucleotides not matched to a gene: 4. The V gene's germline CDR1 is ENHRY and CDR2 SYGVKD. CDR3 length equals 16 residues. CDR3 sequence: CAISGLAGDVTGELFF. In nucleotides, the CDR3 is TGTGCCATCAGTGGACTAGCGGGAGATGTCACCGGGGAGCTGTTTTTT.

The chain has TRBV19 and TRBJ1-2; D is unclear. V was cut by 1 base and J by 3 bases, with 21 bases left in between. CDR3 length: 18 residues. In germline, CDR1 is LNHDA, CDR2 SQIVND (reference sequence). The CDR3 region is CASSIGSQEGRRHYGYTF. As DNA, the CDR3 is TGTGCCAGTAGTATAGGGAGTCAGGAAGGGCGGAGACACTATGGCTACACCTTC.

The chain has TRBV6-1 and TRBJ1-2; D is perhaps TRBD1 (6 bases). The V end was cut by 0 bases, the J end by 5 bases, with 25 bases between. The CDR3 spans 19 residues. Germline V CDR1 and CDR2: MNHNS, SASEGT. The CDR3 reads CASSEALYGGSHLYYGYTF. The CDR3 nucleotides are TGTGCCAGCAGTGAAGCGCTCTATGGGGGCTCCCACCTTTATTATGGCTACACCTTC.

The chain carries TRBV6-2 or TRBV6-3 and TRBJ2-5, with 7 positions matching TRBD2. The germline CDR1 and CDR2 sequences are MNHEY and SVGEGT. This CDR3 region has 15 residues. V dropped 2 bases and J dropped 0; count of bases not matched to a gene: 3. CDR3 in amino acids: CASSYLAENQETQYF. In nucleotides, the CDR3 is TGTGCCAGCAGTTACCTAGCGGAGAACCAAGAGACCCAGTACTTC.

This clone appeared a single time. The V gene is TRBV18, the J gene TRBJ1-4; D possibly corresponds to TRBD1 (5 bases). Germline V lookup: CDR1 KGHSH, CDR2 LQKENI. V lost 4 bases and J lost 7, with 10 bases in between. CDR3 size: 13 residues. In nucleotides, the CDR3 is TGTGCCAGCTCACTAGGGACGGCTGAAAAACTGTTTTTT. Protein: CASSLGTAEKLFF.